What follows is one T cell receptor (beta chain) and its context. The antigen remains unidentified. Authors' methods: Filtering was not the same, since immunoSEQ gave junction-only sequences without quality scores. This table comes from immunoSEQ multiplex PCR, and its TCRdb copy is limited to in-frame clones, with some not included. The V and J calls and clone size come from that table; D and trimming were worked out from the DNA. The sample has around 2.5 million clones; 93% are singletons. Donors comprised only Caucasian adults living in Nashville, Tennessee. The sample belongs to a study of shared clonotypes between healthy human individuals. Study outcomes and limitations: Compared with memory subsets, naive subsets generally had larger estimated richness.

Sequenced material: naive CD4+ T cells from PBMCs. Subset described: CD45RA+ positively selected. This sequence originates from a man aged 18 to 35 in good health. Some clones in this sample may be carry-over from other donors' samples.

CDR3 DNA: TGTGCCGGAAGCCGCGACAGAAAAAATGAAAAACTGTTTTTT. It encodes CAGSRDRKNEKLFF. The gene calls are TRBV30 and TRBJ1-4; D is perhaps TRBD1 (5 bases). Per germline, CDR1 GTSNPN and CDR2 SVGIG (reference sequence). V was pared by 8 bases and J by 5 bases, with 18 bases between. This CDR3 spans 14 amino acids.